One sample yielded the 32 T cell receptor beta chains listed below, sequenced in a study of T cells in Graves' hyperthyroidism and ophthalmopathy. RNA transcripts yielded amplified TCR beta CDR3 regions. TCR CDR3 underwent first-round RT-PCR with the HTBI primer set. TCRdb re-analysed the multiplex PCR reads in MiXCR, keeping a single row per CDR3 protein. The repertoire holds under 450,000 distinct CDR3 sequences, less than 20% seen once, with around 7.7% in the top ten. Sequencing was carried out using blood. These receptors all come from a woman younger than 35 with Graves' hyperthyroidism.

The rearrangement joins TRBV20-1 to TRBJ2-7; 10 nucleotides match TRBD2. V lost 4 bases to trimming and J lost 4 bases; unmatched junction nucleotides: 16. The CDR3 contains 17 residues. Germline CDR1 reads DFQATT; CDR2 reads SNEGSKA (reference sequence). CDR3 protein: CSAILDLLAGVRYEQYF. The CDR3 nucleotides read TGCAGTGCTATCCTCGACCTCCTAGCGGGAGTTCGTTACGAGCAGTACTTC.

The V call is TRBV24-1, the J call TRBJ1-6, with D possibly matching TRBD1 (6 bases). V lost 2 bases to trimming and J lost 5 bases, with 12 bases between them. Germline CDR1 reads KGHDR; CDR2 reads SFDVKD. CDR3 length: 16 amino acids. DNA of the CDR3: TGTGCCACCAGTGATTCAGCCGGGGGCAATAATTCACCCCTCCACTTT. Residues: CATSDSAGGNNSPLHF.

The V gene is TRBV7-2, the J gene TRBJ2-7, with D unclear. Germline CDR1 and CDR2: SGHTA and FQGNSA. Trimming took 2 bases from V and 1 from J, leaving 12 bases between them. The CDR3 spans 15 residues. DNA of the CDR3: TGTGCCAGCAGCTTAAAAACTGGCGCTTCCTACGAGCAGTACTTC. Its translation is CASSLKTGASYEQYF. The whole variable domain, remainder taken from reference TRBV7-2 and TRBJ2-7, is GAGVSQSPSNKVTEKGKDVELRCDPISGHTALYWYRQSLGQGLEFLIYFQGNSAPDKSGLPSDRFSAERTGGSVSTLTIQRTQQEDSAVYLCASSLKTGASYEQYFGPGTRLTVT.

This clonotype showed up many times. V is TRBV13 and J is TRBJ1-2; D is unclear. Germline CDR1 is PRHDT and CDR2 is FYEKMQ (reference sequence). CDR3 length: 16 residues. The V gene lost 2 bases and the J gene lost 6 bases, with 19 bases spanning the gap. CDR3 amino acids: CASSLKESEGRDGYTF. CDR3 in DNA: TGTGCCAGCAGCTTAAAGGAGTCGGAGGGAAGGGATGGCTACACCTTC.

This clonotype was picked up many times. The chain carries TRBV20-1 and TRBJ2-7, with 13 nucleotides matching TRBD2. V was pared by 5 bases and J by 5 bases, with 18 bases of the junction left unmatched. This CDR3 has 18 amino acids. The germline gives CDR1 DFQATT, CDR2 SNEGSKA (reference sequence). The CDR3 loop reads CSAPSLGLAGAKSHEQYF. The CDR3 region has the DNA TGCAGTGCTCCCAGTCTTGGACTAGCGGGGGCGAAGTCGCACGAGCAGTACTTC.

This clonotype was counted at least ten times. J is TRBJ1-2 and V is TRBV19; D gene ambiguous. V was clipped by 7 bases and J by 4 bases, with 13 bases between them. Germline values: CDR1 LNHDA, CDR2 SQIVND (reference sequence). The CDR3 has 13 residues. The CDR3 DNA reads TGTGCCAGTATGCGGGAAGAGGCCTATGGCTACACCTTC. Protein sequence: CASMREEAYGYTF.

This sequence joins TRBV6-5 and TRBJ2-2; a possible D gene is TRBD2 (5 bases). The germline gives CDR1 MNHEY, CDR2 SVGAGI. Trimming left V 3 bases short and J 6 bases short, with 20 bases between. This CDR3 region has 17 residues. CDR3 nucleotides: TGTGCCAGCAGTTATGGGCCAGTCGGGGTCCAATCCGGGGAGCTGTTTTTT. This gives the protein CASSYGPVGVQSGELFF.

This clonotype has ten or more counts. J is TRBJ2-1 and V is TRBV5-5; D is perhaps TRBD2 (7 bases). Between the trimmed V and J ends, which lost 5 bases and 10 bases, there was a span of 16 bases. From germline, CDR1 is SGHKS and CDR2 YYEKEE (reference sequence). The CDR3 contains 13 residues. In nucleotides, the CDR3 is TGTGCCAGCAGGCGGGGGCCCGGGGGCGAGCAGTTCTTC. It yields the protein CASRRGPGGEQFF.

This clonotype occurred many times. The gene calls are TRBV3-1 and TRBJ2-7; 7 nucleotides line up with TRBD1. The CDR3 runs 12 residues. From germline, CDR1 is LGHDT and CDR2 YNNKEL (reference sequence). V shed 4 bases and J 6 bases; nucleotides not matched to a gene: 3. The CDR3 protein is CASSRTGAEQYF. The DNA of the CDR3 is TGTGCCAGCAGCCGAACAGGGGCCGAGCAGTACTTC.

This clonotype was recorded at least ten times. V usage is TRBV4-2 and J usage is TRBJ2-5; 7 bases are a match to TRBD2. CDR1 LGHNA and CDR2 YNFKEQ come from the germline V gene. With 3 bases clipped from V and 4 bases from J, the junction kept 8 bases outside the gene matches. The length of the CDR3 is 15 residues. The CDR3 sequence is CASSQSSGVGETQYF. The CDR3 DNA sequence: TGTGCCAGCAGCCAGTCGAGCGGGGTGGGAGAGACCCAGTACTTC.

This clonotype was seen ten or more times. This chain joins TRBV12-3 or TRBV12-4 and TRBJ2-7; a weak D match, TRBD2 (7 bases). V was trimmed by 4 bases and J by 6 bases, leaving 16 bases between them. The CDR3 is 14 residues long. This CDR3 reads CASSSLRGGPEQYF. CDR3 DNA sequence: TGTGCCAGCAGTTCCCTAAGGGGGGGCCCCGAGCAGTACTTC.

This clonotype was recorded at least ten times. One junction end does not reproduce the germline sequence, and a read error may be involved. The V and J genes are TRBV7-7 and TRBJ2-1; TRBD2 might be the D (6 bases). Germline lookup yields CDR1 SSHAT and CDR2 FNYEAQ (reference sequence). The CDR3 loop spans 15 amino acids. The CDR3 DNA sequence: TGTGCTAGCAGCTTAACCAGGACTACCTACAATGAGCAGTTCTTC. Its translation is CASSLTRTTYNEQFF. Using reference TRBV7-7 and TRBJ2-1 for the parts outside the CDR3, the full variable domain is GAGVSQSPRYKVTKRGQDVTLRCDPISSHATLYWYQQALGQGPEFLTYFNYEAQPDKSGLPSDRFSAERPEGSISTLTIQRTEQRDSAMYRCASSLTRTTYNEQFFGPGTRLTVL.

V gene TRBV3-1 combines with J gene TRBJ2-5, with 9 bases aligning to TRBD2. V lost 4 bases and J lost 7; bases outside the gene matches: 10. There are 15 residues in the CDR3. Germline V gene data show CDR1 as LGHDT and CDR2 as YNNKEL (reference sequence). CDR3 nucleotides: TGTGCCAGCAGCCGCGCTGTGGGAGCGGGGGGGACCCAGTACTTC. Translation gives CASSRAVGAGGTQYF.

Ten or more counts support this clonotype. This chain links TRBV5-4 with TRBJ2-7, with D maybe TRBD1 (6 bases). Germline V gene lookup returns CDR1 SGHNT and CDR2 YYREEE (reference sequence). Trimming took 0 bases from V and 0 from J, leaving 10 bases between them. The CDR3 is 15 amino acids. The CDR3 spells CASSLDRVVSYEQYF. CDR3 nucleotides: TGTGCCAGCAGCTTGGACAGGGTGGTCTCCTACGAGCAGTACTTC.

CDR3 sequence (DNA): TGTGCCAGCAGCCAAGGCTGGCTATTATCTACCGGGGAGCTGTTTTTT. It encodes CASSQGWLLSTGELFF. This chain links TRBV14 with TRBJ2-2, with D hard to call. Germline CDR1 is SGHDN and CDR2 is FVKESK. The CDR3 contains 16 residues. V shed 1 base and J shed 5 bases, with 14 bases lying between them.

The rearrangement uses TRBV24-1 and TRBJ2-3; 9 bases are shared with TRBD1. The CDR3 is made up of 16 amino acids. Germline CDR1 is KGHDR and CDR2 is SFDVKD. V lost 3 bases and J lost 0; bases outside the gene matches: 3. DNA for the CDR3: TGTGCCACCAGTGATGGGGACAGGGCCAGCACAGATACGCAGTATTTT. This encodes CATSDGDRASTDTQYF.

This clonotype was seen at least ten times. The CDR3 loop reads CASRNRRDGANYGYTF. For the CDR3, the DNA is TGTGCCAGCAGGAATCGCCGGGACGGAGCTAACTATGGCTACACCTTC. The chain recombines TRBV27 with TRBJ1-2; tentatively, D is TRBD1 (5 bases). V lost 6 bases and J lost 0, with 17 bases in between. Germline CDR1 reads MNHEY; CDR2 reads SMNVEV (reference sequence). The CDR3 contains 16 residues.

This clonotype appeared many times. This rearrangement joins TRBV13 to TRBJ2-7; the D is unclear. The CDR3 has 15 residues. The V and J ends lost 0 bases and 0 bases respectively, with 9 bases between them. Germline V gives CDR1 PRHDT, CDR2 FYEKMQ (reference sequence). The CDR3 is CASSLGGKDSYEQYF. CDR3 in DNA: TGTGCCAGCAGCTTAGGGGGAAAGGACTCCTACGAGCAGTACTTC. Looking up the rest from reference TRBV13 and TRBJ2-7 gives the full variable domain: AAGVIQSPRHLIKEKRETATLKCYPIPRHDTVYWYQQGPGQDPQFLISFYEKMQSDKGSIPDRFSAQQFSDYHSELNMSSLELGDSALYFCASSLGGKDSYEQYFGPGTRLTVT.

This clonotype has ten or more counts. The CDR3, as DNA: TGCAGTGCTGGGGGTAGCGGGAGGGCCGGGTTGGATGAGCAGTTCTTC. This codes for CSAGGSGRAGLDEQFF. The chain links TRBV20-1 to TRBJ2-1; TRBD2 matches at 11 bases. Per germline, CDR1 DFQATT and CDR2 SNEGSKA (reference sequence). J lost 8 bases, V lost 5 bases, and 14 bases had no gene match. The CDR3 has 16 amino acids.

This clonotype was detected many times. The genes are TRBV9 and TRBJ2-5; tentatively, D is TRBD1 or TRBD2 (5 bases each). The CDR3 contains 16 residues. Germline values: CDR1 SGDLS, CDR2 YYNGEE. Trimming shortened V by 0 bases and J by 5 bases, and 17 bases separated the two germline ends. DNA of the CDR3: TGTGCCAGCAGCGTAGAGGGACGGGTCCCCTTGGAGACCCAGTACTTC. This sequence encodes CASSVEGRVPLETQYF.

This clonotype has only one observation. The chain combines TRBV3-1 with TRBJ2-7; TRBD2 agrees at 7 bases. The V segment lost 1 base and the J segment 6 bases; nucleotides outside the gene matches: 9. This CDR3 comprises 15 residues. Germline-derived CDR1 and CDR2 are LGHDT and YNNKEL (reference sequence). CDR3 in amino acids: CASSQVQTSAREQYF. In nucleotides, the CDR3 is TGTGCCAGCAGCCAAGTCCAAACTAGCGCTCGCGAGCAGTACTTC.

The chain carries TRBV15 and TRBJ2-4, with 7 positions matching TRBD2. Germline V CDR1 and CDR2: LNHNV, YYDKDF (reference sequence). CDR3 length equals 21 residues. V shed 0 bases, J shed 0 bases, and the junction held 17 bases outside the gene matches. CDR3 nucleotide sequence: TGTGCCACCAGCAGAGATGGGGAGGGGCTAGCGCAAATACTAGCCAAAAACATTCAGTACTTC. Its protein product is CATSRDGEGLAQILAKNIQYF.

This clonotype was seen many times. The rearrangement links TRBV10-3 to TRBJ2-5; TRBD2 matches at 11 bases. CDR3 length: 16 amino acids. Per the germline V gene, CDR1 is ENHRY and CDR2 is SYGVKD. Trimming removed 4 bases from V and 4 bases from J; junction bases left unmatched: 8. CDR3 amino acids: CAISGGTSGSSETQYF. The CDR3 DNA reads TGTGCCATCAGTGGGGGAACTAGCGGGAGTTCAGAGACCCAGTACTTC.

V usage is TRBV10-3 and J usage is TRBJ1-2; TRBD1 might be the D (6 bases). CDR1 is ENHRY and CDR2 is SYGVKD in the germline V gene. Trimming removed 2 bases at V and 3 bases at J, with 13 bases between. The CDR3 contains 15 residues. Written as DNA, the CDR3 is TGTGCCATCAGTGAGCCTGTACAGGGCTACTATGGCTACACCTTC. It encodes CAISEPVQGYYGYTF.

This clonotype was counted many times. The V call is TRBV20-1, the J call TRBJ2-3; 11 nucleotides line up with TRBD1. CDR1 and CDR2 from the germline V gene are DFQATT and SNEGSKA (reference sequence). The CDR3 loop spans 14 amino acids. V was pared by 5 bases and J by 4 bases, with 5 bases of the junction left unmatched. This chain's CDR3 is CSARTGGEADTQYF. The CDR3 nucleotides are TGCAGTGCTCGGACAGGGGGCGAAGCAGATACGCAGTATTTT.

This clonotype was counted at least ten times. The gene calls are TRBV6-1 and TRBJ2-5, with 7 bases aligning to TRBD2. From germline, CDR1 is MNHNS and CDR2 SASEGT. The CDR3 contains 19 residues. After removal of 0 bases from V and 0 bases from J, the junction contained 13 bases not matched to a gene. CDR3 coding DNA: TGTGCCAGCAGTGAAGCGACGGGACTATATAAAAAGTACCAAGAGACCCAGTACTTC. It encodes CASSEATGLYKKYQETQYF.

This clonotype was observed at least ten times. The V and J genes are TRBV9 and TRBJ2-3; TRBD2 agrees at 11 bases. Germline V gene sequence: CDR1 SGDLS, CDR2 YYNGEE. The CDR3 sequence is 15 residues long. Trimming at V came to 2 bases and at J to 3 bases, leaving 2 bases not matched to a gene. The CDR3 DNA sequence: TGTGCCAGCAGCGTGACTAGCGGGATGACAGATACGCAGTATTTT. Amino acids: CASSVTSGMTDTQYF. Full variable domain (outside the CDR3, taken from reference TRBV9 and TRBJ2-3): DSGVTQTPKHLITATGQRVTLRCSPRSGDLSVYWYQQSLDQGLQFLIQYYNGEERAKGNILERFSAQQFPDLHSELNLSSLELGDSALYFCASSVTSGMTDTQYFGPGTRLTVL.

This clonotype came up many times. CDR3 residues: CASSSMLPTGELFF. In DNA, the CDR3 is TGTGCCAGCAGCTCTATGCTCCCGACCGGGGAGCTGTTTTTT. The chain has TRBV7-9 and TRBJ2-2, with no clear D. V was clipped by 4 bases and J by 5 bases, with 11 bases between them. The CDR3 extends over 14 amino acids. The germline V gene has CDR1 SEHNR and CDR2 FQNEAQ (reference sequence).

This clonotype was observed at least ten times. V gene TRBV10-3 combines with J gene TRBJ2-5; 10 bases map to TRBD2. V lost 2 bases and J lost 5; bases outside the gene matches: 5. Looked up from germline, CDR1 is ENHRY and CDR2 is SYGVKD. There are 15 residues in the CDR3. In nucleotides, the CDR3 is TGTGCCATCAGTGAGGGTCGGGGACTAGCGGAGACCCAGTACTTC. Translated, it gives CAISEGRGLAETQYF.

Concerning this clonotype itself: One end of the junction is discordant with germline, which a read error may explain. V and J are TRBV19 and TRBJ1-1; 7 bases match TRBD1. There are 13 residues in the CDR3. Germline V CDR1 and CDR2: LNHDA, SQIVND (reference sequence). The CDR3 DNA is TGTGCCAGTACTGCGACAGGGAGCACTGAAGTTTTCTTT. Residues: CASTATGSTEVFF. The variable domain in full, with the rest retrieved from reference TRBV19 and TRBJ1-1, is DGGITQSPKYLFRKEGQNVTLSCEQNLNHDAMYWYRQDPGQGLRLIYYSQIVNDFQKGDIAEGYSVSREKKESFPLTVTSAQKNPTAFYLCASTATGSTEVFFGQGTRLTVV.

This clonotype was seen ten or more times. The V call is TRBV5-1, the J call TRBJ2-3, with TRBD2 as a possible D gene (6 bases). Germline assignment: CDR1 SGHRS and CDR2 YFSETQ. The CDR3 has 14 residues. With 3 bases removed from V and 7 bases from J, the gap between germline ends came to 15 bases. CDR3 protein: CASSSASVSHTQYF. CDR3 sequence (DNA): TGCGCCAGCAGCTCGGCTAGCGTCAGTCATACGCAGTATTTT. The complete variable domain, with remaining parts taken from reference TRBV5-1 and TRBJ2-3, reads KAGVTQTPRYLIKTRGQQVTLSCSPISGHRSVSWYQQTPGQGLQFLFEYFSETQRNKGNFPGRFSGRQFSNSRSEMNVSTLELGDSALYLCASSSASVSHTQYFGPGTRLTVL.

This clonotype was seen only a few times. The genes are TRBV5-1 and TRBJ2-5; TRBD1 aligns across 8 bases. The J segment lost 2 bases and the V segment lost 5 bases, leaving 2 bases of the junction unmatched. The CDR3 is 13 amino acids. Germline CDR1 and CDR2: SGHRS and YFSETQ. The CDR3 DNA reads as TGCGCCAGCAGGACAGGGGCACAAGAGACCCAGTACTTC. Residues: CASRTGAQETQYF.